This paragraph reports one T cell receptor (beta chain). What it binds is unknown. The data were taken from a study of T cell responses to AZD1222 COVID-19 vaccine. The germline gives CDR1 SGHKS, CDR2 YYEKEE (reference sequence). The CDR3 loop spans 12 amino acids. V shed 7 bases and J shed 5 bases, with 13 bases lying between them. Sequenced by immunoSEQ multiplex PCR; TCRdb stores in-frame clones only, minus some. The top ten hold roughly 5% of the sample, which has 80,000 to 90,000 clones, 90% seen once. Study-level results: At study baseline, merely over 5 AZD1222 recipients were seropositive. Nearly half of spike-specific TCRs reportedly go after variant regions that carry no mutations.

The rearrangement joins TRBV5-5 to TRBJ2-7; D is perhaps TRBD2 (6 bases). The TCR comes from an adult who received the AZD1222 COVID-19 vaccine. Sample: peripheral blood, taken 28 days after the second AZD1222 dose. The DNA of the CDR3 is TGTGCCAGCTCTCTAGCGTACAACGAGCAGTACTTC. Residues: CASSLAYNEQYF.